This T cell receptor beta chain emerged from a study of shared clonotypes between healthy human individuals. About 30,000 T cell genomes, or approximately 0.2 ug DNA, went into the sorted-subset replicate PCRs. Sequencing used immunoSEQ multiplex PCR; TCRdb keeps in-frame clones, though not all of them. Among around 2.5 million clones listed, over 85% were seen once. Trimming left V 6 bases short and J 1 base short, with 10 bases between. The CDR3 runs to 14 residues. Germline V CDR1 and CDR2: MDHEN, SYDVKM. A CD45RA-negative memory subset and a CD45RA+ naive subset were separated from the CD4+ cells. In regard to this clone: Its antigen is still unknown.

The study, taken as a whole, reports: It was observed that 5% to 6% of naive CD4 clonotypes were shared across a handful of donors.

The sequenced material came from naive CD4+ T cells from PBMCs. Subset described: CD45RA+ positively selected. This chain connects TRBV28 to TRBJ2-4; D is ambiguous. The TCR was taken from a man aged 18-30 years in good health. Some clones in this sample may be carry-over from other donors' samples. The DNA of the CDR3 is TGTGCCAGCAGCCCACACCCGGCCAAAAACATTCAGTACTTC. It encodes CASSPHPAKNIQYF.